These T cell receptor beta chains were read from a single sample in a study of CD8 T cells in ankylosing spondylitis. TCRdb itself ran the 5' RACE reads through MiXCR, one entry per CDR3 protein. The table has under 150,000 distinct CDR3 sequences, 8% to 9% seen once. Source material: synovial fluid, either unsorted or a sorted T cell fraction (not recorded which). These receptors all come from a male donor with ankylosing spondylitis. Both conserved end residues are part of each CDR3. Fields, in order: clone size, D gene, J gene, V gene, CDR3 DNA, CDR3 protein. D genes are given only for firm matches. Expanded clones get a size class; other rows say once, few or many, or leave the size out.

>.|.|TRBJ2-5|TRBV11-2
TGTGCCAGCAACTCCCAAGAGACCCAGTACTTC
CASNSQETQYF
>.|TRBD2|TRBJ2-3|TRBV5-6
TGTGCCAGCAGCCGAGGGACTAGCGGGGGCCATGGATTATCTAGCACAGATACGCAGTATTTT
CASSRGTSGGHGLSSTDTQYF
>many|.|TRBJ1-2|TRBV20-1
TGCAGTGCCGAGGCAATCGGTGGGTCTGGCTACACCTTC
CSAEAIGGSGYTF
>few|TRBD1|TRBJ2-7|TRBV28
TGTGCCAGCAGTGACGGGACAGACTCCTACGAGCAGTACTTC
CASSDGTDSYEQYF
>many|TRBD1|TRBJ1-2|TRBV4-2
TGTGCCAGCAGCCAAGAGCCCCTCAGGGGGCTCTATGGCTACACCTTC
CASSQEPLRGLYGYTF
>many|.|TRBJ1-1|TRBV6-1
TGTGCCAGCAGAAGCCTCGGGGGAAGGACTGAAGCTTTCTTT
CASRSLGGRTEAFF
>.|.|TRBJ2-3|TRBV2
TGTGCCAGCAGTGAAAGAACCCTCACAGATACGCAGTATTTT
CASSERTLTDTQYF
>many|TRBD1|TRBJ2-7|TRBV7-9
TGTGCCAGCAGCCTAGGGACAGGATGGTACGAGCAGTACTTC
CASSLGTGWYEQYF
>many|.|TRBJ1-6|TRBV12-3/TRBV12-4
TGTGCCAGCAGTTTAAGACAGATTAATTCACCCCTCCACTTT
CASSLRQINSPLHF
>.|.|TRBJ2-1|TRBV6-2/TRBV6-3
TGTGCCAGCAGTTACTCGCCAGGGGTTTGGCTTAACAATGAGCAGTTCTTC
CASSYSPGVWLNNEQFF
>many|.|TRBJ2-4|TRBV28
TGTGCCAGCAGTTTATGGGCAGTCCAAAACATTCAGTACTTC
CASSLWAVQNIQYF
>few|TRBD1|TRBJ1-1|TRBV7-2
TGTGCCAGCAGCTTAGTGGCAGGGGGCGTCACTGAAGCTTTCTTT
CASSLVAGGVTEAFF
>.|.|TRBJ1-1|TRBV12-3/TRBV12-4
TGTGCCACCCGCGGGCAGTACACTGAAGCTTTCTTT
CATRGQYTEAFF
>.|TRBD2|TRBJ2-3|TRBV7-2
TGTGCCAGCAGCTTAGGGGGCCTAGCGGGTATCACAGATACGCAGTATTTT
CASSLGGLAGITDTQYF
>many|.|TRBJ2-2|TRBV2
TGTGCCAGCAGTGTGGGATCAATGAACACCGGGGAGCTGTTTTTT
CASSVGSMNTGELFF
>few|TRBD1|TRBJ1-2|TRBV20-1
TGCAGTGCGCGTACAGGGGCACGCGGCTACACCTTC
CSARTGARGYTF
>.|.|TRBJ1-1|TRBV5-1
TGCGCCAGCAGCTTCGATGTTAGCCGAATGAACACTGAAGCTTTCTTT
CASSFDVSRMNTEAFF
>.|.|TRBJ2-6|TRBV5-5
TGTGCCAGCAGCTTGGATGCGGGATCTGGGGCCAACGTCCTGACTTTC
CASSLDAGSGANVLTF
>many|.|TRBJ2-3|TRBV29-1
TGCAGCGTTGCTTCAGGGGGGAGCACAGATACGCAGTATTTT
CSVASGGSTDTQYF
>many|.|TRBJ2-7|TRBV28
TGTGCCAGCAGTGTCCAAGCCTACGAGCAGTACTTC
CASSVQAYEQYF
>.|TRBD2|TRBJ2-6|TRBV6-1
TGTGCCAGCAGGCGGGGGGGCTCTGGGGCCAACGTCCTGACTTTC
CASRRGGSGANVLTF
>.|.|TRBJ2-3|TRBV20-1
TGCAGTGCTATACAGGGCAGCACAGATACGCAGTATTTT
CSAIQGSTDTQYF
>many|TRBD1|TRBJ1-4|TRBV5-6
TGTGCCAGCAGCCAGACAGGGGGCGATGAAAAACTGTTTTTT
CASSQTGGDEKLFF
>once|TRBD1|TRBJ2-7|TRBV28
TGTGCCAGCAGTTTAAATCCCGGGACAGGCAGTAACTACGAGCAGTACTTC
CASSLNPGTGSNYEQYF
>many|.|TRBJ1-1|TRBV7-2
TGTGCCAGCAGCTTATCCGGTAACACTGAAGCTTTCTTT
CASSLSGNTEAFF
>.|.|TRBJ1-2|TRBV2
TGTGCCAGCAGTGCTAGGGGGGACTATGGCTACACCTTC
CASSARGDYGYTF
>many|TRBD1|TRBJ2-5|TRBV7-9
TGTGCCAGCGCCAGGGGGAACTGGGAGACCCAGTACTTC
CASARGNWETQYF
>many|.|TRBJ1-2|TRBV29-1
TGCAGCGCTGCCCAGGGCATGGGTGGCTACACCTTC
CSAAQGMGGYTF
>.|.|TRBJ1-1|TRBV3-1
TGTGCCAGCAGCCAAGGTGAAAGTATGATCACTGAAGCTTTCTTT
CASSQGESMITEAFF
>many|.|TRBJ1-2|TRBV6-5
TGTGCCAGCGGCTTACGGGGGATCGTCTATGGCTACACCTTC
CASGLRGIVYGYTF
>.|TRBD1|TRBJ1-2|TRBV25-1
TGTGCCAGCAGTGCGCCCCAGGGGGACTATGGCTACACCTTC
CASSAPQGDYGYTF
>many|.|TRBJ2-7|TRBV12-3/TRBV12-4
TGTGCCAGCAGTCGCGGGGGCGCAGACCTTTACGAGCAGTACTTC
CASSRGGADLYEQYF
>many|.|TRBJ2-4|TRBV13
TGTGCCAGCGGCTACCTAGCCAAAAACATTCAGTACTTC
CASGYLAKNIQYF